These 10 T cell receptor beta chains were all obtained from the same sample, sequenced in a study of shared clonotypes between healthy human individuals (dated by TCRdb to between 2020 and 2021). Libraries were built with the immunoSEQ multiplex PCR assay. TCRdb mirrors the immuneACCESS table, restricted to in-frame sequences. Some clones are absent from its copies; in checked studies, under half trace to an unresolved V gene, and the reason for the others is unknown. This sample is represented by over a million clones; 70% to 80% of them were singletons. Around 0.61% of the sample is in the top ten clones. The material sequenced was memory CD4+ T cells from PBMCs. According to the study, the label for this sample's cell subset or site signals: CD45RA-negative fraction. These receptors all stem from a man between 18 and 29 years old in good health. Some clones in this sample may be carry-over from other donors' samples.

Written as DNA, the CDR3 is TGTGCCAGCAGTGTTCAGTCCTACGAGCAGTACTTC. Its protein product is CASSVQSYEQYF. The chain employs TRBV2 and TRBJ2-7; D gene unclear. This CDR3 comprises 12 residues. The V and J ends lost 4 bases and 1 base respectively, with 5 bases between them. Germline V gives CDR1 SNHLY, CDR2 FYNNEI.

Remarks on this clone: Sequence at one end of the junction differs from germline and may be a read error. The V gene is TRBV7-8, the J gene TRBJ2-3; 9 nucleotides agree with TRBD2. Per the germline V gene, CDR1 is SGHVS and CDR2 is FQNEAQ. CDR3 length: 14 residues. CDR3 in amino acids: CASSIAGASDTQYF. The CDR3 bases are TGTGCCAGCAGCATAGCGGGAGCGTCGGATACGCAGTATTTT.

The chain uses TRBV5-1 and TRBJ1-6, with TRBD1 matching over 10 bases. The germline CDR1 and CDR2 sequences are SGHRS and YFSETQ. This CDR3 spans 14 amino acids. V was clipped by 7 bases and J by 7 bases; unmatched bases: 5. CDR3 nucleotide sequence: TGCGCCAGCGGCCGGGACAGGGGAAATTCACCCCTCCACTTT. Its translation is CASGRDRGNSPLHF.

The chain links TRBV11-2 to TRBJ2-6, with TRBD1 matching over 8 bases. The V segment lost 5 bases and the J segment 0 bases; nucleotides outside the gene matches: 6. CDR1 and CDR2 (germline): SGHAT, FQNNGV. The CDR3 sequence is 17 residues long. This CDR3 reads CASSTTGGISGANVLTF. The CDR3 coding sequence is TGTGCCAGCAGCACTACAGGGGGGATCTCTGGGGCCAACGTCCTGACTTTC. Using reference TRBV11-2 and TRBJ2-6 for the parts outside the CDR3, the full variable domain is EAGVAQSPRYKIIEKRQSVAFWCNPISGHATLYWYQQILGQGPKLLIQFQNNGVVDDSQLPKDRFSAERLKGVDSTLKIQPAKLEDSAVYLCASSTTGGISGANVLTFGAGSRLTVL.

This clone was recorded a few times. CDR3 region: CASSLSPGSGNTIYF. CDR3 sequence (DNA): TGCGCCAGCAGCTTGTCCCCAGGCTCTGGAAACACCATATATTTT. This chain uses TRBV5-1 with TRBJ1-3; D ambiguous. The V gene's germline CDR1 is SGHRS and CDR2 YFSETQ. The V gene lost 1 base and the J gene lost 0 bases, with 8 bases spanning the gap. The CDR3 has 15 residues.

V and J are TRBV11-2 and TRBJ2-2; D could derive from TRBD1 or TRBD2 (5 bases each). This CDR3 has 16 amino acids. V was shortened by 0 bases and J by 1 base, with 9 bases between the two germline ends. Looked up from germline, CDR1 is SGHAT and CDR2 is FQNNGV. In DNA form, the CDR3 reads TGTGCCAGCAGCTTAGAGGCAGGGAGGAACACCGGGGAGCTGTTTTTT. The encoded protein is CASSLEAGRNTGELFF.

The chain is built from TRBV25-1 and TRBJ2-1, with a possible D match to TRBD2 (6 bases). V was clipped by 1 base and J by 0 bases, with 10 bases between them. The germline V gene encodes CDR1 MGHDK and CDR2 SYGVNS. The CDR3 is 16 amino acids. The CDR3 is CASSESGGRSYNEQFF. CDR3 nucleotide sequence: TGTGCCAGCAGTGAATCCGGGGGACGCTCCTACAATGAGCAGTTCTTC.

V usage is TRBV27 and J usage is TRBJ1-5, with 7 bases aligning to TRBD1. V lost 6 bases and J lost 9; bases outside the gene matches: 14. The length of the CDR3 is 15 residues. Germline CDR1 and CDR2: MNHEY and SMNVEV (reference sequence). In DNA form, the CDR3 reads TGTGCCAGCAGCTCCCGCTCCCAGGGGGGAAGGCCCCAGCATTTT. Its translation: CASSSRSQGGRPQHF.

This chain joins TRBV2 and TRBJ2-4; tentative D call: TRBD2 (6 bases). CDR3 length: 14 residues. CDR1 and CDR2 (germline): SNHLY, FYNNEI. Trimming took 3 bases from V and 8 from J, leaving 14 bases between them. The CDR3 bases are TGTGCCAGCAGTGAGACGGGACTTCCCGACATTCAGTACTTC. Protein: CASSETGLPDIQYF.

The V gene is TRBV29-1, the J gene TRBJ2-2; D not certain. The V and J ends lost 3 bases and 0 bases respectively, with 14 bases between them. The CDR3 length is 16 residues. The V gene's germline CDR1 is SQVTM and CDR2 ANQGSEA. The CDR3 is CSVEGMAVTNTGELFF. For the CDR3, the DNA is TGCAGCGTTGAGGGGATGGCGGTTACGAACACCGGGGAGCTGTTTTTT.